This T cell receptor (beta chain) was documented in a study of OX40 agonist ivuxolimab in advanced cancers. Study background: Given to patients was ivuxolimab, an agonistic anti-OX40 (CD134) antibody. Study observations and caveats: There were, on average, more expanded clones in CD8+ T cells than in CD4+. Expanded peripheral T cell antigen specificity was not determined. At 0.1 to 3.0 mg/kg and by week 6, CD4+ and CD8+ T cells in the blood had expanded clonally.

As for this clone: Its antigen is currently unknown.

With V trimmed by 1 base and J by 2 bases, 4 bases remained unmatched. This CDR3 has 15 amino acids. From germline, CDR1 is MGHRA and CDR2 YSYEKL. Data came from immunoSEQ multiplex PCR; TCRdb stores just in-frame clones and leaves some out. The table lists around 100,000 clones, about nine tenths of them singletons. J is TRBJ2-7 and V is TRBV4-1, with 8 bases lining up with TRBD2. Sequenced here: CD4+ or CD8+ T cells sorted from blood, sampled in a trial of the OX40 agonist ivuxolimab. This TCR came from an adult with an advanced solid tumor such as melanoma, head and neck, liver or kidney cancer. CDR3 sequence (DNA): TGCGCCAGCAGCCAAGTTGGACTAGCCGCCTACGAGCAGTACTTC. Translated, it gives CASSQVGLAAYEQYF.